This is a list of T cell receptor beta chains from one sample in a study of Ad26.COV2.S vaccination and SARS-CoV-2 variants. Libraries were prepared by immunoSEQ multiplex PCR; TCRdb keeps only in-frame clonotypes and omits some of them. Altogether 350,000 to 400,000 clones are present, 70% to 90% being singletons, with the ten largest covering approximately 3.7%. Source: peripheral blood, taken in a trial of Ad26.COV2.S vaccine versus placebo. The source is a person between 18 and 59 years old who received the Ad26.COV2.S COVID-19 vaccine or a placebo. Each CDR3 is given with its conserved first and last residue. A D gene is named only where the DNA matches it firmly. Some rows mark clone size as missing; the rest say once, few, many or name a class of expanded clone.

DNA: TGTGCCAGCAGCTTAGCAGGGGTGACTGGAAACACCATATATTTT; CDR3: CASSLAGVTGNTIYF; D: -; V: TRBV7-9; J: TRBJ1-3; length: 15; size: -
DNA: TGTGCCAGCAGCTTGCGCGGCCTTGAAGAGACCCAGTACTTC; CDR3: CASSLRGLEETQYF; D: -; V: TRBV7-2; J: TRBJ2-5; length: 14; size: -
DNA: TGTGCCAGCAGCTTAGATGTGCTACTAGCGGGGGGACGGCGGGCAGAGACCCAGTACTTC; CDR3: CASSLDVLLAGGRRAETQYF; D: TRBD2; V: TRBV11-3; J: TRBJ2-5; length: 20; size: -
DNA: TGTGCCAGCAGCCAAGACCCAGGGGGCCGGACTGAAGCTTTCTTT; CDR3: CASSQDPGGRTEAFF; D: TRBD1; V: TRBV3-1/TRBV3-2; J: TRBJ1-1; length: 15; size: -
DNA: TGTGCCAGCAGTTTTGCCGCGCACACTGAAGCTTTCTTT; CDR3: CASSFAAHTEAFF; D: -; V: TRBV12-3/TRBV12-4; J: TRBJ1-1; length: 13; size: -
DNA: TGTGCCAGCTCACGACCGACAGGGGGGAAAATCGGGGAGCTGTTTTTT; CDR3: CASSRPTGGKIGELFF; D: TRBD1; V: TRBV18; J: TRBJ2-2; length: 16; size: -
DNA: TGTGCCAGCAGACAAAGCGGGGGGGAGACCCAGTACTTC; CDR3: CASRQSGGETQYF; D: TRBD2; V: TRBV6-5; J: TRBJ2-5; length: 13; size: -
DNA: TGTGCCAGCAGCAGAGACAGGGGGCCTCAGCCCCAGCATTTT; CDR3: CASSRDRGPQPQHF; D: -; V: TRBV21-1; J: TRBJ1-5; length: 14; size: -
DNA: TGCGCCAGCAGTGAAGCGGGGGGCGGTTTTGAGCAGTTCTTC; CDR3: CASSEAGGGFEQFF; D: TRBD2; V: TRBV10-1; J: TRBJ2-1; length: 14; size: -
DNA: TGTGCCAGCAGTTCAAAACCGCCGCCCCTGGATTTACCCCTCCACTTT; CDR3: CASSSKPPPLDLPLHF; D: -; V: TRBV27; J: TRBJ1-6; length: 16; size: -
DNA: TGCGCCAGCAGCTTCAGCGGGGACACCGGGGAGCTGTTTTTT; CDR3: CASSFSGDTGELFF; D: TRBD2; V: TRBV5-1; J: TRBJ2-2; length: 14; size: -
DNA: TGTGCCAGCAGCTTAAACCTGGCTGGTACGCAGTATTTT; CDR3: CASSLNLAGTQYF; D: -; V: TRBV7-8; J: TRBJ2-3; length: 13; size: -
DNA: TGTGCCAGCAGTCCAAATCGCGACAGAGCTAACTATGGCTACACCTTC; CDR3: CASSPNRDRANYGYTF; D: -; V: TRBV6-6; J: TRBJ1-2; length: 16; size: -
DNA: TGTGCCAGCAGCAAGTGGACTAGCGGGGACAATGAGCAGTTCTTC; CDR3: CASSKWTSGDNEQFF; D: TRBD2; V: TRBV3-1/TRBV3-2; J: TRBJ2-1; length: 15; size: once
DNA: TGTGCCAGTAGTATGACAGGGGTCGGCAATCAGCCCCAGCATTTT; CDR3: CASSMTGVGNQPQHF; D: TRBD1; V: TRBV19; J: TRBJ1-5; length: 15; size: -
DNA: TGTGCCAGCAGAACCGGGACAGGGGGTTGGGATACGCAGTATTTT; CDR3: CASRTGTGGWDTQYF; D: TRBD1; V: TRBV27; J: TRBJ2-3; length: 15; size: -
DNA: TGTGCCAGCAGCCAAGATATCAGGGCGTACACCTTC; CDR3: CASSQDIRAYTF; D: -; V: TRBV3-1/TRBV3-2; J: TRBJ1-2; length: 12; size: -
DNA: TGTGCCAGCAGCGACCACAGGGGAGGCTACACCTTC; CDR3: CASSDHRGGYTF; D: TRBD1; V: TRBV7-2; J: TRBJ1-2; length: 12; size: -
DNA: TGCGCCAGGGGGCGTACCGGGGAGCTGTTTTTT; CDR3: CARGRTGELFF; D: -; V: TRBV10-1; J: TRBJ2-2; length: 11; size: few
DNA: TGTGCCACCAGCAGAGGAGGAGGGGCCGGCTATGGCTACACCTTC; CDR3: CATSRGGGAGYGYTF; D: -; V: TRBV15; J: TRBJ1-2; length: 15; size: -
DNA: TGTGCCAGCTCACCGGGACAGGGTACCTACGAGCAGTACTTC; CDR3: CASSPGQGTYEQYF; D: TRBD1; V: TRBV18; J: TRBJ2-7; length: 14; size: -
DNA: TGTGCCTGGCGAATCGGTGGGGGCACCGGGGAGCTGTTTTTT; CDR3: CAWRIGGGTGELFF; D: -; V: TRBV30; J: TRBJ2-2; length: 14; size: -
DNA: TGCGCCAGCAGCCTAGAAGGGGGTGAGGTGAACACTGAAGCTTTCTTT; CDR3: CASSLEGGEVNTEAFF; D: -; V: TRBV4-1; J: TRBJ1-1; length: 16; size: -
DNA: TGTGCCAGCAGTTCCCCATTTGGGCCCCAGCATTTT; CDR3: CASSSPFGPQHF; D: -; V: TRBV6-5; J: TRBJ1-5; length: 12; size: -
DNA: TGTGCCAGCAGCAAAGAGAAGGTGGCTAATGAAAAACTGTTTTTT; CDR3: CASSKEKVANEKLFF; D: -; V: TRBV21-1; J: TRBJ1-4; length: 15; size: once
DNA: TGCAGCGTTGGTGTGGGGGGAGGCACTGAAGCTTTCTTT; CDR3: CSVGVGGGTEAFF; D: -; V: TRBV29-1; J: TRBJ1-1; length: 13; size: -
DNA: TGTGCCATATCAGCAGATACGCAGTATTTT; CDR3: CAISADTQYF; D: -; V: TRBV5-4; J: TRBJ2-3; length: 10; size: -
DNA: TGTGCCAGCAGCGTGTATAGCACCGGGGAGCTGTTTTTT; CDR3: CASSVYSTGELFF; D: -; V: TRBV9; J: TRBJ2-2; length: 13; size: -
DNA: TGCGCCAGCAGCCAAGAGGGGCGGGGCAATCAGCCCCAGCATTTT; CDR3: CASSQEGRGNQPQHF; D: -; V: TRBV4-1; J: TRBJ1-5; length: 15; size: many
DNA: TGTGCCAGCAGCTTCTTGCGGGGAACGAACACCGGGGAGCTGTTTTTT; CDR3: CASSFLRGTNTGELFF; D: -; V: TRBV5-4; J: TRBJ2-2; length: 16; size: -
DNA: TGCAGTGCTAGAGATACAGAGACCCAGTACTTC; CDR3: CSARDTETQYF; D: -; V: TRBV20-1; J: TRBJ2-5; length: 11; size: -
DNA: TGTGCCAGCAGCTTGGCGGTCTGGGAAGGAGGCACTGAAGCTTTCTTT; CDR3: CASSLAVWEGGTEAFF; D: -; V: TRBV5-5; J: TRBJ1-1; length: 16; size: -
DNA: TGCGCCAGCAGCCAGGACACCAACACTCAAGAGACCCAGTACTTC; CDR3: CASSQDTNTQETQYF; D: -; V: TRBV4-1; J: TRBJ2-5; length: 15; size: -
DNA: TGCGCCAGCAGCTTCCAACCATTCCTTGACTATGGCTACACCTTC; CDR3: CASSFQPFLDYGYTF; D: -; V: TRBV5-1; J: TRBJ1-2; length: 15; size: -
DNA: TGTGCCAGAAGCTTTGGGGGACACCTCCAAGAGACCCAGTACTTC; CDR3: CARSFGGHLQETQYF; D: -; V: TRBV5-3; J: TRBJ2-5; length: 15; size: -
DNA: TGTGCCAGCAGCCGAATTTATGAAGCTTTCTTT; CDR3: CASSRIYEAFF; D: -; V: TRBV6-2/TRBV6-3; J: TRBJ1-1; length: 11; size: -
DNA: TGTGCCAGCAGCTGGACCGCCGGAGGGGGCTACACCTTC; CDR3: CASSWTAGGGYTF; D: -; V: TRBV7-9; J: TRBJ1-2; length: 13; size: once
DNA: TGTGCCAGCTCACCCCGGATAGGACCTAAGGGGACCCACGAGCAGTACTTC; CDR3: CASSPRIGPKGTHEQYF; D: -; V: TRBV18; J: TRBJ2-7; length: 17; size: -
DNA: TGTGCCAGCAGCCACTACGTCAGCGGGGGCCGGGTAGATACGCAGTATTTT; CDR3: CASSHYVSGGRVDTQYF; D: TRBD2; V: TRBV11-2; J: TRBJ2-3; length: 17; size: once
DNA: TGTGCCAGCAGCCAATACTACTGGGGAGGGGAGACCCAGTACTTC; CDR3: CASSQYYWGGETQYF; D: TRBD2; V: TRBV4-2; J: TRBJ2-5; length: 15; size: -